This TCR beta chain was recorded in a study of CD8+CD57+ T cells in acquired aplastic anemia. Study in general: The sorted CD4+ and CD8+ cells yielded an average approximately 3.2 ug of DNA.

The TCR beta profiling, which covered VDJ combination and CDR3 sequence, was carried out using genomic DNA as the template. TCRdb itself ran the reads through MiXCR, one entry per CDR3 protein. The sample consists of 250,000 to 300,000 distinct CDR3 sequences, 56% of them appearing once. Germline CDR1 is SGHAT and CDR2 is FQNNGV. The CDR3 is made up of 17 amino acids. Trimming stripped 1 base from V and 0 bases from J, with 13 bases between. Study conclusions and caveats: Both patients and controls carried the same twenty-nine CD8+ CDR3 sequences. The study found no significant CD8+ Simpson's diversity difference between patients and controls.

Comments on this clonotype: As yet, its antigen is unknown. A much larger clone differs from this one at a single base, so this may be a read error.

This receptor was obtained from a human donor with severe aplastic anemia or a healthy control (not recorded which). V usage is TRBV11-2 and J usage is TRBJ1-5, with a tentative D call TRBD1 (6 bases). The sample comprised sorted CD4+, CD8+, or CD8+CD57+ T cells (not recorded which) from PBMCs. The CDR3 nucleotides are TGTGCCAGCAGCTTAGGTCTTACAGGGAATAGCAATCAGCCCCAGCATTTT. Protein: CASSLGLTGNSNQPQHF. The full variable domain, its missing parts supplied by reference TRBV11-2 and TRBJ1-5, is EAGVAQSPRYKIIEKRQSVAFWCNPISGHATLYWYQQILGQGPKLLIQFQNNGVVDDSQLPKDRFSAERLKGVDSTLKIQPAKLEDSAVYLCASSLGLTGNSNQPQHFGDGTRLSIL.